This entry lists 21 T cell receptor beta chains sequenced from one sample in a study of blood T cell repertoires in COVID-19 (dated by TCRdb to 2018 to 2021). The library was produced with the immunoSEQ multiplex PCR assay. The clones in this table, taken by TCRdb from immuneACCESS, are in-frame only. Not every clone is retained; where verified, under half of the shortfall comes from an unresolved V gene, and the cause of the rest is unknown. The sample table records 70,000 to 85,000 clones; about 80% of these occur just once. About 12% of the sample is in the top ten clones. Specimen: peripheral blood. Receptors originate from a man older than 75 with acute or convalescent COVID-19.

This clone was found once. The chain employs TRBV5-1 and TRBJ2-5; TRBD2 matches at 7 bases. V trimming: 4 bases; J trimming: 2 bases; junction bases outside the gene matches: 11. Germline V gene sequence: CDR1 SGHRS, CDR2 YFSETQ. The CDR3 loop spans 16 amino acids. The CDR3 sequence is CASSREFGLEQETQYF. The CDR3 region has the DNA TGCGCCAGCAGCCGAGAATTCGGACTAGAGCAAGAGACCCAGTACTTC.

This clone was seen only once. The V and J genes are TRBV18 and TRBJ2-1; 7 nucleotides align to TRBD2. Germline V gives CDR1 KGHSH, CDR2 LQKENI. CDR3 length: 15 residues. V trimming: 3 bases; J trimming: 3 bases; junction bases outside the gene matches: 5. CDR3 in amino acids: CASSPGLADYNEQFF. In DNA form, the CDR3 reads TGTGCCAGCTCACCGGGGCTAGCGGACTACAATGAGCAGTTCTTC.

V is TRBV2 and J is TRBJ1-2; 9 bases are shared with TRBD1. Per the germline V gene, CDR1 is SNHLY and CDR2 is FYNNEI. V lost 2 bases, J lost 3 bases, and 1 base stayed unmatched. The CDR3 covers 14 residues. CDR3 region: CASSERQGDYGYTF. The CDR3 DNA follows: TGTGCCAGCAGTGAACGACAGGGGGACTATGGCTACACCTTC.

This clone was seen a single time. The V gene is TRBV3-1 (or the pseudogene TRBV3-2), the J gene TRBJ1-1; D unresolved. In germline, CDR1 is LGHDT, CDR2 YNNKEL (reference sequence). Trimming removed 4 bases at V and 2 bases at J, with 11 bases between. This CDR3 region has 14 residues. In DNA form, the CDR3 reads TGTGCCAGCAGCCGGGTAGTAGCTAACACTGAAGCTTTCTTT. The encoded protein is CASSRVVANTEAFF.

This chain joins TRBV5-4 and TRBJ2-7; 7 bases fit TRBD1. The CDR3 is 13 amino acids. The germline V gene has CDR1 SGHNT and CDR2 YYREEE (reference sequence). V was pared by 3 bases and J by 5 bases, with 5 bases of the junction left unmatched. The CDR3 reads CASSSDRVHEQYF. Written as DNA, the CDR3 is TGTGCCAGCAGCTCAGACAGGGTGCACGAGCAGTACTTC.

This clone has a single count. The V call is TRBV10-1, the J call TRBJ2-1, with 9 bases that match TRBD2. Germline CDR1 is WNHNN and CDR2 is SYGVQD (reference sequence). V shed 6 bases and J 3 bases; nucleotides not matched to a gene: 6. The CDR3 consists of 15 residues. CDR3 loop: CASSIAGANYNEQFF. In nucleotides, the CDR3 is TGCGCCAGCAGCATAGCGGGGGCTAACTACAATGAGCAGTTCTTC.

The J gene is TRBJ1-3, the V gene TRBV4-1; no clear D. The CDR3 length is 17 residues. Per the germline V gene, CDR1 is MGHRA and CDR2 is YSYEKL. The V and J ends lost 0 bases and 0 bases respectively, with 12 bases between them. The CDR3 bases are TGCGCCAGCAGCCAAGATGGTCTACGGGTCTCTGGAAACACCATATATTTT. Its translation: CASSQDGLRVSGNTIYF.

This clone was observed once. The rearrangement links TRBV6-5 to TRBJ2-7, with 9 positions matching TRBD1. The junction had 9 bases not matched to a gene; V was cut back by 7 bases and J by 5 bases. The CDR3 runs 14 residues. Germline values: CDR1 MNHEY, CDR2 SVGAGI. CDR3 nucleotide sequence: TGTGCCAGCAAAAAAGGACAGGGGACCCACGAGCAGTACTTC. It translates to CASKKGQGTHEQYF.

This rearrangement joins TRBV6-5 to TRBJ1-1, with a possible D match to TRBD1 (6 bases). Between the trimmed V and J ends, which lost 6 bases and 1 base, there was a span of 12 bases. Germline-derived CDR1 and CDR2 are MNHEY and SVGAGI. The CDR3 is 14 residues long. The CDR3 sequence is CASRTKQGNTEAFF. CDR3 nucleotides: TGTGCCAGCAGGACGAAACAGGGGAACACTGAAGCTTTCTTT.

V usage is TRBV2 and J usage is TRBJ2-3; possibly TRBD1 for D (5 bases). The CDR3 extends over 13 amino acids. The V gene's germline CDR1 is SNHLY and CDR2 FYNNEI. V lost 0 bases to trimming and J lost 10 bases, with 11 bases between them. CDR3 protein: CASSEALQGAQYF. The CDR3 nucleotides read TGTGCCAGCAGTGAAGCGCTTCAGGGCGCGCAGTATTTT.

In this sample, this clone turned up a few times. This chain links TRBV2 with TRBJ2-3; 8 bases match TRBD1. Germline V CDR1 and CDR2: SNHLY, FYNNEI. The CDR3 extends over 16 amino acids. Trimming at V came to 4 bases and at J to 2 bases, leaving 8 bases not matched to a gene. For the CDR3, the DNA is TGTGCCAGCAGTGGGCTAGACAGGGGAAACACAGATACGCAGTATTTT. This codes for CASSGLDRGNTDTQYF.

The DNA for the CDR3 is TGTGCCAGCACCCTCCGGCTTGTATCGCGGGGCCCAGCGGAGACCCAGTACTTC. Its translation is CASTLRLVSRGPAETQYF. V usage is TRBV5-4 and J usage is TRBJ2-5; the D gene is possibly TRBD2 (6 bases). This CDR3 is built from 18 residues. V gave up 6 bases and J gave up 5 bases, with 29 bases separating them. Germline-derived CDR1 and CDR2 are SGHNT and YYREEE (reference sequence).

The V and J genes are TRBV11-2 and TRBJ2-1; TRBD2 aligns across 12 bases. V gave up 3 bases and J gave up 10 bases; unmatched junction bases: 4. The CDR3 is made up of 14 amino acids. The germline V gene has CDR1 SGHAT and CDR2 FQNNGV. CDR3 sequence: CASSFGTSGREQFF. The CDR3 bases are TGTGCCAGCAGCTTCGGGACTAGCGGGCGGGAGCAGTTCTTC. Filled out from reference TRBV11-2 and TRBJ2-1, the complete variable domain reads EAGVAQSPRYKIIEKRQSVAFWCNPISGHATLYWYQQILGQGPKLLIQFQNNGVVDDSQLPKDRFSAERLKGVDSTLKIQPAKLEDSAVYLCASSFGTSGREQFFGPGTRLTVL.

The chain uses TRBV3-1 (or the pseudogene TRBV3-2) and TRBJ2-1, with TRBD2 matching over 9 bases. The trim removed 1 base at V and 7 bases at J, leaving 8 bases unmatched. Germline values: CDR1 LGHDT, CDR2 YNNKEL (reference sequence). This CDR3 has 16 amino acids. CDR3 protein: CASSQGRGGSVNEQFF. In DNA, the CDR3 is TGTGCCAGCAGCCAAGGGCGGGGGGGAAGTGTGAATGAGCAGTTCTTC.

Only one count was recorded for this clone. The rearrangement uses TRBV14 and TRBJ2-3; TRBD1 is a possible D gene (5 bases). The CDR3 has 13 residues. The germline CDR1 and CDR2 sequences are SGHDN and FVKESK. V was clipped by 4 bases and J by 4 bases, with 9 bases between them. CDR3 in amino acids: CASSLQGADTQYF. CDR3 nucleotide sequence: TGTGCCAGCAGCCTCCAGGGTGCAGATACGCAGTATTTT. Full variable domain (rest looked up from reference TRBV14 and TRBJ2-3): EAGVTQFPSHSVIEKGQTVTLRCDPISGHDNLYWYRRVMGKEIKFLLHFVKESKQDESGMPNNRFLAERTGGTYSTLKVQPAELEDSGVYFCASSLQGADTQYFGPGTRLTVL.

This clone was seen a single time. J is TRBJ2-1 and V is TRBV7-9, with 9 bases that match TRBD1. CDR1 is SEHNR and CDR2 is FQNEAQ in the germline V gene (reference sequence). The CDR3 runs to 12 residues. The V and J ends lost 5 bases and 14 bases, in that order; junction bases with no gene match: 7. CDR3 nucleotides: TGTGCCAGCAGCAGAGGGGACAGGGCGAAGTTCTTC. This translates into CASSRGDRAKFF.

About this clone: Sequence at one end of the junction differs from germline and may be a read error. The V call is TRBV2, the J call TRBJ1-2, with D possibly TRBD1 on 5 matching bases. The CDR3 contains 10 residues. Germline CDR1 reads SNHLY; CDR2 reads FYNNEI. CDR3 DNA sequence: TGTGCCAGCAACGTCGACAGCAGGTCCTTC. This sequence encodes CASNVDSRSF.

This clone rates as medium-sized. This rearrangement joins TRBV7-2 to TRBJ2-7; TRBD2 is a possible D gene (6 bases). The CDR3 sequence is 14 residues long. CDR1 SGHTA and CDR2 FQGNSA come from the germline V gene. V was pared by 4 bases and J by 3 bases, with 13 bases between. For the CDR3, the DNA is TGTGCCAGCAGCTCGATCCTCGGGGGCTACGAGCAGTACTTC. Translating gives CASSSILGGYEQYF.

This rearrangement joins TRBV10-3 to TRBJ1-1; 8 bases map to TRBD1. Per germline, CDR1 ENHRY and CDR2 SYGVKD. The CDR3 runs to 17 residues. Germline trimming cut 6 bases from V and 0 bases from J; bases unmatched to any gene: 12. CDR3 nucleotide sequence: TGTGCCATCAGATCCGACAGGGGAGCTATCATGAACACTGAAGCTTTCTTT. Protein sequence: CAIRSDRGAIMNTEAFF.

This clone came up once. The chain uses TRBV5-4 and TRBJ1-2, with TRBD1 identical over 9 bases. V dropped 4 bases and J dropped 5; count of bases not matched to a gene: 6. The CDR3 has 14 amino acids. CDR1 SGHNT and CDR2 YYREEE come from the germline V gene (reference sequence). This CDR3 is CASSLNRGLYGYTF. DNA of the CDR3: TGTGCCAGCAGCCTTAACAGGGGGCTTTATGGCTACACCTTC.

For the CDR3, the DNA is TGTGCCAGCAGTTTACAGGGCAGCCATGGCTACACCTTC. Encoded protein: CASSLQGSHGYTF. The rearrangement links TRBV12-3 or TRBV12-4 to TRBJ1-2; TRBD1 might be the D (5 bases). V was shortened by 2 bases and J by 6 bases, with 10 bases between the two germline ends. The CDR3 is made up of 13 amino acids.